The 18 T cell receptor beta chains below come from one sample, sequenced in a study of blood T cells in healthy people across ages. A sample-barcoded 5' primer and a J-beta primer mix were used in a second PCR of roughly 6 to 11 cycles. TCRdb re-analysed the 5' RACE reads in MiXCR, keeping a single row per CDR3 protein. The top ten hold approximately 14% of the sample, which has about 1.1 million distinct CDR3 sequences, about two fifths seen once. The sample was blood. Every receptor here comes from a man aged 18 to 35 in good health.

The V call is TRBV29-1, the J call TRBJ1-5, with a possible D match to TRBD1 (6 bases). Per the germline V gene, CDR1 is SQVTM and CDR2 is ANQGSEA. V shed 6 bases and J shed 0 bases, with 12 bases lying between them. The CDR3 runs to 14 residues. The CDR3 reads CSVSQGYSNQPQHF. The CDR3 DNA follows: TGCAGCGTATCACAGGGTTATAGCAATCAGCCCCAGCATTTT.

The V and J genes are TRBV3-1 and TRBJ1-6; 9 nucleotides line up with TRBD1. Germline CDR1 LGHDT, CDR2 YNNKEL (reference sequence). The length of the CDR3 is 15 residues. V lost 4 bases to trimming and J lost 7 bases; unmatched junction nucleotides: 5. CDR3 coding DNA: TGTGCCAGCAGCCGCTTAACAGGGGGCAATTCACCCCTCCACTTT. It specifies CASSRLTGGNSPLHF. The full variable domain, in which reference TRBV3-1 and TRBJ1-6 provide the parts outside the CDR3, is DTAVSQTPKYLVTQMGNDKSIKCEQNLGHDTMYWYKQDSKKFLKIMFSYNNKELIINETVPNRFSPKSPDKAHLNLHINSLELGDSAVYFCASSRLTGGNSPLHFGNGTRLTVT.

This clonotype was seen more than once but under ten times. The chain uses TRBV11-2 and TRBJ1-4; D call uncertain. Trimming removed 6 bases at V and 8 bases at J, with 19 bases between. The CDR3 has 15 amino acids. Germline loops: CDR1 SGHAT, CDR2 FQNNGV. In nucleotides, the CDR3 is TGTGCCAGCAGTTGGACCGGGAACGGAGAGGAAAAACTGTTTTTT. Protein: CASSWTGNGEEKLFF.

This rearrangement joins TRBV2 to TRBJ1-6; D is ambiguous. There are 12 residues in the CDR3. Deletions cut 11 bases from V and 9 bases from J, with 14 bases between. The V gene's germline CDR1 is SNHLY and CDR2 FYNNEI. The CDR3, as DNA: TGTGCCGGGCGGGTTTCTAGTTCACCCCTCCACTTT. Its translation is CAGRVSSSPLHF.

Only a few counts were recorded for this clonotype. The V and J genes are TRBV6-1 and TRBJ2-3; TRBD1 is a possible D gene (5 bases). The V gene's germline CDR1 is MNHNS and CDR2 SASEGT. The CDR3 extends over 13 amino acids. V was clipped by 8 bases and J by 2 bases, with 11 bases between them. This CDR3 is CASVRDITDTQYF. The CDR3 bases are TGTGCCAGCGTCAGGGATATCACAGATACGCAGTATTTT.

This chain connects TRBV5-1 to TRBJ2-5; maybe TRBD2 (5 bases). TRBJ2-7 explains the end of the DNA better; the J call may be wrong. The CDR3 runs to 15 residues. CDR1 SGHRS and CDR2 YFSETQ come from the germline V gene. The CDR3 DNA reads TGCGCCAGCAGCTTGAAGCGGCTAGACGGGGACGAGCAGTACTTC. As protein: CASSLKRLDGDEQYF.

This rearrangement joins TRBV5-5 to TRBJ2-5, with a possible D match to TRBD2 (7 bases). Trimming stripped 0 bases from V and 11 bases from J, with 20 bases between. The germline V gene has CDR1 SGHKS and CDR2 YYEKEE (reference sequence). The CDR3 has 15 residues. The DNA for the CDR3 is TGTGCCAGCAGCTTGGAGGAGGGGGACTACAATGAGCAGTACTTC. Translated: CASSLEEGDYNEQYF.

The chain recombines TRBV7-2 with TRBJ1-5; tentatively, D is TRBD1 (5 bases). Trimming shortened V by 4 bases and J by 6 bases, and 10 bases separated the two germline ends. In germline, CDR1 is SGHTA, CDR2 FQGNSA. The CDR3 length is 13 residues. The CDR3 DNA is TGTGCCAGCAGCTCGAGTACAGGTCAGCCCCAGCATTTT. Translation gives CASSSSTGQPQHF.

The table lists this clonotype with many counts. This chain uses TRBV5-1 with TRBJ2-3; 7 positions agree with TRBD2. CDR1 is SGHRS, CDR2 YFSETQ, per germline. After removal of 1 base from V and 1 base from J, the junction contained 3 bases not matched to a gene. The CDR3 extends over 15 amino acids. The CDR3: CASSLSLAGTDTQYF. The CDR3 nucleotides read TGCGCCAGCAGCTTGAGTCTAGCGGGCACAGATACGCAGTATTTT.

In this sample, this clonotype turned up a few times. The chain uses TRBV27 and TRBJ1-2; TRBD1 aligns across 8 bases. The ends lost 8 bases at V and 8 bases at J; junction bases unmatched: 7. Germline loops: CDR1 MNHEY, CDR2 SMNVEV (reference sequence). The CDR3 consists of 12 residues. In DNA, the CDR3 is TGTGCCAGCTTCGGGACAGGCAGGGGCTACACCTTC. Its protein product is CASFGTGRGYTF.

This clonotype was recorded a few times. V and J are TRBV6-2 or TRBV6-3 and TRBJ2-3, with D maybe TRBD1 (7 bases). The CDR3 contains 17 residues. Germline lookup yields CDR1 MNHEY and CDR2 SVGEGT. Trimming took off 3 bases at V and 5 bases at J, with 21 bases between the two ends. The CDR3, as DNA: TGTGCCAGCAGTTATGACTTGCGACAGGGAGGACGAGATACGCAGTATTTT. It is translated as CASSYDLRQGGRDTQYF.

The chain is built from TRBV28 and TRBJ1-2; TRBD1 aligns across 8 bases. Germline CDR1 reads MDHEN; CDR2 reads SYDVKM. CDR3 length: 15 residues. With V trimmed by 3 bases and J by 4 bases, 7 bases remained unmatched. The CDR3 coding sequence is TGTGCCAGCAGTTTCAACCCCACAGGGGGCTATGGCTACACCTTC. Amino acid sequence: CASSFNPTGGYGYTF.

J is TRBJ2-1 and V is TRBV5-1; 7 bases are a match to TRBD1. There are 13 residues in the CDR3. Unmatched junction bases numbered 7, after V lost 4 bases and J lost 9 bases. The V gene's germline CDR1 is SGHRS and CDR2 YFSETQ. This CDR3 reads CASSELQGSEQFF. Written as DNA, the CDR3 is TGCGCCAGCAGCGAGCTACAGGGGAGTGAGCAGTTCTTC.

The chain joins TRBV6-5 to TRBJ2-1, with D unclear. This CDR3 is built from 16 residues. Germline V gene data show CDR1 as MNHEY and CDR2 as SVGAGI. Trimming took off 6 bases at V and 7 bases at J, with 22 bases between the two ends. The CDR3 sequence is CASSQGWVADLNEQFF. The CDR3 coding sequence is TGTGCCAGCAGCCAAGGATGGGTGGCCGATCTGAATGAGCAGTTCTTC.

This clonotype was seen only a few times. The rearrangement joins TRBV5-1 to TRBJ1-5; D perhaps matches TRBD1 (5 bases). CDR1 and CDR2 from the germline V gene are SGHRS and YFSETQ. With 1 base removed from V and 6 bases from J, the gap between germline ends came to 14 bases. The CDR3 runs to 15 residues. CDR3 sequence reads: CASSLRGERGQPQHF. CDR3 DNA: TGCGCCAGCAGCTTGCGGGGTGAAAGGGGTCAGCCCCAGCATTTT.

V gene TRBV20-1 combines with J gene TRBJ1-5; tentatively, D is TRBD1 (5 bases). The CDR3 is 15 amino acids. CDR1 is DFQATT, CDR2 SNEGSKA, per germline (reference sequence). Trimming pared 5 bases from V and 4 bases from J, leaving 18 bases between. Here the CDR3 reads CSALPRGGGNQPQHF. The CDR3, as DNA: TGCAGTGCTCTTCCCCGGGGGGGAGGGAATCAGCCCCAGCATTTT.

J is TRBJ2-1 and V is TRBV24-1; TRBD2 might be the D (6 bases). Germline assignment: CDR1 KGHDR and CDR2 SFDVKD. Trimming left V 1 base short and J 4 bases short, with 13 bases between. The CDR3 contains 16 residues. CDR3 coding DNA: TGTGCCACCAGTGATTTCGCGGCGGGGCTGTACAATGAGCAGTTCTTC. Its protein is CATSDFAAGLYNEQFF.

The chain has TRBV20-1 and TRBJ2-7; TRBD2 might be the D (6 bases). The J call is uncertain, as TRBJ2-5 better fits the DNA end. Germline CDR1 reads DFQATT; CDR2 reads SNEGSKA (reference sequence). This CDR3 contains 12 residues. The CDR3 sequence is CSGWVAAETQYF. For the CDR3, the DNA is TGCAGTGGTTGGGTAGCGGCGGAGACCCAGTACTTC.